These T cell receptor beta chains were read from a single sample in a study of beta chain features in type 1 diabetes. Assay used: immunoSEQ multiplex PCR; TCRdb lists only in-frame clones, some missing. This table has roughly 380,000 clones, 15% to 20% appearing once. Sample: naive CD4+ T cells from blood. Receptors were obtained from a woman in her late teens or twenties in good health. The CDR3 runs from the conserved cysteine through the conserved F or W. Fields, in order: V gene, D gene, clone size, J gene, CDR3 DNA, CDR3 protein. D genes are given only for firm matches. Where a row states a size, it is once, few, many or the class of an expanded clone; other rows omit it.

v_gene: TRBV5-4
d_gene: TRBD2
abundance: NA
j_gene: TRBJ2-1
CDR3nt: TGTGCCAGCAGCTTGGGGGGACTAGCGTCCTACAATGAGCAGTTCTTC
CDR3aa: CASSLGGLASYNEQFF

v_gene: TRBV7-2
d_gene: TRBD1
abundance: NA
j_gene: TRBJ1-2
CDR3nt: TGTGCCAGCAGCTTCGGGACAGGGCCCTACGGCTACACCTTC
CDR3aa: CASSFGTGPYGYTF

v_gene: TRBV5-1
d_gene: NA
abundance: NA
j_gene: TRBJ1-5
CDR3nt: TGCGCCAGCAGCCCCACGGACTTTAATCAGCCCCAGCATTTT
CDR3aa: CASSPTDFNQPQHF

v_gene: TRBV5-1
d_gene: NA
abundance: NA
j_gene: TRBJ2-1
CDR3nt: TGCGCCAGCAGCTTGGTACCGGGGAGCTCCTACAATGAGCAGTTCTTC
CDR3aa: CASSLVPGSSYNEQFF

v_gene: TRBV5-4
d_gene: NA
abundance: NA
j_gene: TRBJ2-2
CDR3nt: TGTGCCAGCAGCTTGGGACAGAACACCGGGGAGCTGTTTTTT
CDR3aa: CASSLGQNTGELFF

v_gene: TRBV4-2
d_gene: NA
abundance: NA
j_gene: TRBJ1-2
CDR3nt: TGTGCCAGCAGGAGAACAGGGTTGGACTATGGCTACACCTTC
CDR3aa: CASRRTGLDYGYTF

v_gene: TRBV19
d_gene: NA
abundance: NA
j_gene: TRBJ2-2
CDR3nt: TGTGCCAGTAGTCCCCCATTCACCGGGGAGCTGTTTTTT
CDR3aa: CASSPPFTGELFF

v_gene: TRBV2
d_gene: TRBD1
abundance: NA
j_gene: TRBJ1-4
CDR3nt: TGTGCCAGCAGGGCCGGGACAGGAGATGAAAAACTGTTTTTT
CDR3aa: CASRAGTGDEKLFF

v_gene: TRBV5-1
d_gene: TRBD1
abundance: NA
j_gene: TRBJ1-1
CDR3nt: TGCGCCAGCTTGACAGGGGGACCTGCGGACACTGAAGCTTTCTTT
CDR3aa: CASLTGGPADTEAFF

v_gene: TRBV10-3
d_gene: TRBD1
abundance: NA
j_gene: TRBJ2-7
CDR3nt: TGTGCCATCAGTGGGGGACAGGGGATGGGTGAGCAGTACTTC
CDR3aa: CAISGGQGMGEQYF

v_gene: TRBV21-1
d_gene: NA
abundance: few
j_gene: TRBJ1-2
CDR3nt: TGTGCCAGCAGCAAGGACAGGGCTAACTATGGCTACACCTTC
CDR3aa: CASSKDRANYGYTF

v_gene: TRBV2
d_gene: NA
abundance: NA
j_gene: TRBJ1-5
CDR3nt: TGTGCCAGCAAATGGAGCGCAAATCAGCCCCAGCATTTT
CDR3aa: CASKWSANQPQHF

v_gene: TRBV4-1
d_gene: NA
abundance: few
j_gene: TRBJ1-4
CDR3nt: TGCGCCAGCAGCCAAGTACAGTCCAGGGAAAAACTGTTTTTT
CDR3aa: CASSQVQSREKLFF

v_gene: TRBV2
d_gene: NA
abundance: NA
j_gene: TRBJ2-7
CDR3nt: TGTGCCAGCAGTCCAACTAGACCCGAGCAGTACTTC
CDR3aa: CASSPTRPEQYF

v_gene: TRBV4-1
d_gene: NA
abundance: few
j_gene: TRBJ2-3
CDR3nt: TGCGCCAGCAGCCAAGATCCAGGTGGGACACGGGCAGATACGCAGTATTTT
CDR3aa: CASSQDPGGTRADTQYF

v_gene: TRBV7-9
d_gene: NA
abundance: few
j_gene: TRBJ2-1
CDR3nt: TGTGCCAGCAGCCCAGGTTCAGATGAGCAGTTCTTC
CDR3aa: CASSPGSDEQFF

v_gene: TRBV9
d_gene: NA
abundance: NA
j_gene: TRBJ1-2
CDR3nt: TGTGCCAGCAGCCATGGACAGCAGGGCTACACCTTC
CDR3aa: CASSHGQQGYTF

v_gene: TRBV5-1
d_gene: TRBD2
abundance: few
j_gene: TRBJ2-7
CDR3nt: TGCGCCAGCAGCTTGGCCTCGGGAGGGCGATCCGAGCAGTACTTC
CDR3aa: CASSLASGGRSEQYF

v_gene: TRBV9
d_gene: TRBD1
abundance: NA
j_gene: TRBJ1-3
CDR3nt: TGTGCCAGCAGCGTGACAGGGGACGCTGGAAACACCATATATTTT
CDR3aa: CASSVTGDAGNTIYF

v_gene: TRBV19
d_gene: NA
abundance: few
j_gene: TRBJ1-5
CDR3nt: TGTGCCAGTAGCAACTGGGAGAATCAGCCCCAGCATTTT
CDR3aa: CASSNWENQPQHF

v_gene: TRBV28
d_gene: TRBD2
abundance: NA
j_gene: TRBJ2-1
CDR3nt: TGTGCCTGTCTTGGACTAGCGGGGGTACTAAGCTCCTACAATGAGCAGTTCTTC
CDR3aa: CACLGLAGVLSSYNEQFF

v_gene: TRBV11-2
d_gene: NA
abundance: few
j_gene: TRBJ2-5
CDR3nt: TGTGCCAGCAGCTTAATGGGGAGAGAGACCCAGTACTTC
CDR3aa: CASSLMGRETQYF

v_gene: TRBV4-2
d_gene: TRBD1
abundance: few
j_gene: TRBJ1-1
CDR3nt: TGTGCCAGCAGCCAAGATCAGAGGGGGCCTACTGAAGCTTTCTTT
CDR3aa: CASSQDQRGPTEAFF

v_gene: TRBV2
d_gene: NA
abundance: few
j_gene: TRBJ1-4
CDR3nt: TGTGCCAGCAGTGAGGTCGCGTCAACTAATGAAAAACTGTTTTTT
CDR3aa: CASSEVASTNEKLFF

v_gene: TRBV2
d_gene: TRBD2
abundance: NA
j_gene: TRBJ2-2
CDR3nt: TGTGCCAGCAAGAAGGCGGGGGGCACCGGGGAGCTGTTTTTT
CDR3aa: CASKKAGGTGELFF

v_gene: TRBV27
d_gene: TRBD1
abundance: few
j_gene: TRBJ2-7
CDR3nt: TGTGCCAGCAGTTCTCGTCCCGGGACAGGGATTGGGGCCTACGAGCAGTACTTC
CDR3aa: CASSSRPGTGIGAYEQYF

v_gene: TRBV30
d_gene: NA
abundance: NA
j_gene: TRBJ1-3
CDR3nt: TGTGCCTGGAGTGTAACTAGTGGAAACACCATATATTTT
CDR3aa: CAWSVTSGNTIYF

v_gene: TRBV6-6
d_gene: TRBD1
abundance: NA
j_gene: TRBJ1-2
CDR3nt: TGTGCCAGCAGTTACCCGGGACAGGGGGACTATGGCTACACCTTC
CDR3aa: CASSYPGQGDYGYTF

v_gene: TRBV6-5
d_gene: TRBD2
abundance: NA
j_gene: TRBJ2-7
CDR3nt: TGTGCCAGCACCCCACCGGGACTAGTCCGCGAGCAGTACTTC
CDR3aa: CASTPPGLVREQYF

v_gene: TRBV11-3
d_gene: NA
abundance: NA
j_gene: TRBJ2-5
CDR3nt: TGTGCCAGCAGCTTGAGCGGGGAGACCCAGTACTTC
CDR3aa: CASSLSGETQYF

v_gene: TRBV5-1
d_gene: TRBD1
abundance: NA
j_gene: TRBJ1-1
CDR3nt: TGCGCCAGCAGCCCAGGGGACAGCCTGAACACTGAAGCTTTCTTT
CDR3aa: CASSPGDSLNTEAFF

v_gene: TRBV30
d_gene: NA
abundance: NA
j_gene: TRBJ1-2
CDR3nt: TGTGCCTGGAGTGATGGAGGGGCGACTAACTATGGCTACACCTTC
CDR3aa: CAWSDGGATNYGYTF

v_gene: TRBV7-9
d_gene: TRBD1
abundance: NA
j_gene: TRBJ1-1
CDR3nt: TGTGCCAGCAGCCCAGGGGGCACTGAAGCTTTCTTT
CDR3aa: CASSPGGTEAFF

v_gene: TRBV4-1
d_gene: TRBD2
abundance: NA
j_gene: TRBJ2-1
CDR3nt: TGCGCCAGCAGCCAAGGACTCGGGGAGGGCCCCTCCTACAATGAGCAGTTCTTC
CDR3aa: CASSQGLGEGPSYNEQFF

v_gene: TRBV23-1
d_gene: NA
abundance: few
j_gene: TRBJ2-1
CDR3nt: TGCGCCAGCAGTCAATCTAACTGCCCCTCCTACAATGAGCAGTTCTTC
CDR3aa: CASSQSNCPSYNEQFF

v_gene: TRBV30
d_gene: NA
abundance: NA
j_gene: TRBJ1-2
CDR3nt: TGTGCCTGGAGTGGGGAACAGGGTATCTATGGCTACACCTTC
CDR3aa: CAWSGEQGIYGYTF

v_gene: TRBV27
d_gene: TRBD2
abundance: NA
j_gene: TRBJ2-1
CDR3nt: TGTGCCAGCAGTTTACGGGCTAGCGGGACACCCGGATTGCGATACAATGAGCAGTTCTTC
CDR3aa: CASSLRASGTPGLRYNEQFF

v_gene: TRBV7-2
d_gene: NA
abundance: NA
j_gene: TRBJ2-3
CDR3nt: TGTGCCAGCAGACTCCGCCGTGGGGGCCGAGGAGATACGCAGTATTTT
CDR3aa: CASRLRRGGRGDTQYF

v_gene: TRBV5-1
d_gene: NA
abundance: NA
j_gene: TRBJ2-7
CDR3nt: TGCGCCAGCAGCCCGGACAGAGACGAGCAGTACTTC
CDR3aa: CASSPDRDEQYF

v_gene: TRBV7-3
d_gene: NA
abundance: few
j_gene: TRBJ2-1
CDR3nt: TGTGCCAGCAGCTCCTCGGTCTACAATGAGCAGTTCTTC
CDR3aa: CASSSSVYNEQFF

v_gene: TRBV5-1
d_gene: NA
abundance: NA
j_gene: TRBJ2-5
CDR3nt: TGCGCCAGCAGCGACTCCCGGAGGACCCAGTACTTC
CDR3aa: CASSDSRRTQYF

v_gene: TRBV5-1
d_gene: TRBD2
abundance: few
j_gene: TRBJ2-5
CDR3nt: TGCGCCAGCAGCTTGGTTCCTAGCGGGGGTGAGACCCAGTACTTC
CDR3aa: CASSLVPSGGETQYF

v_gene: TRBV5-1
d_gene: TRBD1
abundance: NA
j_gene: TRBJ1-2
CDR3nt: TGCGCCAGCAGCTCGACGACAGGGGGATTAGATGGCTACACCTTC
CDR3aa: CASSSTTGGLDGYTF

v_gene: TRBV19
d_gene: NA
abundance: NA
j_gene: TRBJ1-1
CDR3nt: TGTGCCAGTAGTCAGGGGCTTAACACTGAAGCTTTCTTT
CDR3aa: CASSQGLNTEAFF

v_gene: TRBV5-1
d_gene: TRBD1
abundance: NA
j_gene: TRBJ2-7
CDR3nt: TGCGCCAGCAGCTACGACAGGGACGAGCAGTACTTC
CDR3aa: CASSYDRDEQYF

v_gene: TRBV4-1
d_gene: NA
abundance: NA
j_gene: TRBJ2-7
CDR3nt: TGCGCCAGCAGCCAACGGGACTCCGGAGGGTACGAGCAGTACTTC
CDR3aa: CASSQRDSGGYEQYF

v_gene: TRBV2
d_gene: TRBD1
abundance: NA
j_gene: TRBJ1-5
CDR3nt: TGTGCCAGCAGTGGACAGGGTGCCCTTAGCAATCAGCCCCAGCATTTT
CDR3aa: CASSGQGALSNQPQHF

v_gene: TRBV18
d_gene: NA
abundance: few
j_gene: TRBJ1-5
CDR3nt: TGTGCCAGCTCACCGGGGGCTGGCAATCAGCCCCAGCATTTT
CDR3aa: CASSPGAGNQPQHF

v_gene: TRBV11-2
d_gene: NA
abundance: NA
j_gene: TRBJ1-1
CDR3nt: TGTGCCAGCAGCTTGGGGGACACGACTGAAGCTTTCTTT
CDR3aa: CASSLGDTTEAFF

v_gene: TRBV13
d_gene: NA
abundance: few
j_gene: TRBJ1-1
CDR3nt: TGTGCCACCAAGGAGAGGACAAATGAAGCTTTCTTT
CDR3aa: CATKERTNEAFF

v_gene: TRBV2
d_gene: TRBD2
abundance: NA
j_gene: TRBJ2-5
CDR3nt: TGTGCCAGCAATCCGGACAGGGGACTAGCGGGATTCGAGGAGACCCAGTACTTC
CDR3aa: CASNPDRGLAGFEETQYF

v_gene: TRBV4-3
d_gene: TRBD2
abundance: NA
j_gene: TRBJ2-1
CDR3nt: TGCGCCAGCAGCCAAGTGGGGGGGGCCTACAATGAGCAGTTCTTC
CDR3aa: CASSQVGGAYNEQFF

v_gene: TRBV29-1
d_gene: NA
abundance: few
j_gene: TRBJ1-1
CDR3nt: TGCAGCGTTGAGTCAGGGAACACTGAAGCTTTCTTT
CDR3aa: CSVESGNTEAFF

v_gene: TRBV5-1
d_gene: TRBD2
abundance: few
j_gene: TRBJ2-1
CDR3nt: TGCGCCAGCAGCCCAACAGGACTAGCGGGCTACAATGAGCAGTTCTTC
CDR3aa: CASSPTGLAGYNEQFF

v_gene: TRBV5-4
d_gene: NA
abundance: few
j_gene: TRBJ1-5
CDR3nt: TGTGCCAGCAGCTTGGGGCAGGTTGGCAATCAGCCCCAGCATTTT
CDR3aa: CASSLGQVGNQPQHF

v_gene: TRBV14
d_gene: NA
abundance: NA
j_gene: TRBJ2-3
CDR3nt: TGTGCCAGCAGCCAAGATCCCGGGACTTCCACAGATACGCAGTATTTT
CDR3aa: CASSQDPGTSTDTQYF

v_gene: TRBV4-1
d_gene: TRBD2
abundance: NA
j_gene: TRBJ2-4
CDR3nt: TGCGCCAGCAGCCAAGGACTAGCGGGGGGCAACGCCAAAAACATTCAGTACTTC
CDR3aa: CASSQGLAGGNAKNIQYF

v_gene: TRBV5-4
d_gene: NA
abundance: NA
j_gene: TRBJ1-1
CDR3nt: TGTGCCAGCAGCTTGGTTACAGGGTGGAACACTGAAGCTTTCTTT
CDR3aa: CASSLVTGWNTEAFF

v_gene: TRBV5-1
d_gene: TRBD1
abundance: few
j_gene: TRBJ2-5
CDR3nt: TGCGCCAGCAGTTCCTCAGGGGGCGGCGAGACCCAGTACTTC
CDR3aa: CASSSSGGGETQYF